This entry concerns a single T cell receptor beta chain. Its antigen is undetermined. The assay was immunoSEQ multiplex PCR, and TCRdb's table has in-frame clones only and misses some. The sample shows about 140,000 clones, less than 95% of them seen only once. This sample was taken from a study of cytotoxic CD8 clonotypes in ibrutinib-treated CLL. Study summary: Among the patients, 10 to 11 presented as relapsed/refractory and around 16 as treatment-naive; roughly 17 showed unmutated IGHV. General study findings and limits: Public clonotypes, found uncommonly, either contracted or stayed stable on treatment. In comparison with age-matched healthy donors, baseline clonality was higher and tracked circulating CD8+ T-cell counts.

The CDR3 is made up of 16 amino acids. Germline V gene data show CDR1 as LNHDA and CDR2 as SQIVND (reference sequence). Losses at the gene ends were 5 bases for V and 0 bases for J; bases not matched to a gene: 8. The sample in question was PBMCs, obtained after 12 months of ibrutinib treatment. The receptor was isolated from a human donor with chronic lymphocytic leukemia. The chain has TRBV19 and TRBJ1-1; 8 nucleotides match TRBD1. Written as DNA, the CDR3 is TGTGCCAGTAGTCGCAGGACAGGGACCATGAACACTGAAGCTTTCTTT. Its protein product is CASSRRTGTMNTEAFF.